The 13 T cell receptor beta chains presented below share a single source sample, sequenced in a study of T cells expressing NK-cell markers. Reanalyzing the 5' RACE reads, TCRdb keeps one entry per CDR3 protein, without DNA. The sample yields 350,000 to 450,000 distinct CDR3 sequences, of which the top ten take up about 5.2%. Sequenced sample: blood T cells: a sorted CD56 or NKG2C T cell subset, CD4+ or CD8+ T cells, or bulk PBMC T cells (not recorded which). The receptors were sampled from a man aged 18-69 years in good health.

This chain's CDR3 is CASSRGVRGTGELFF. The chain carries TRBV28 and TRBJ2-2; lacking DNA, the TRBD1 call made by TCRdb goes unchecked. The germline V gene encodes CDR1 MDHEN and CDR2 SYDVKM. The CDR3 is made up of 15 amino acids.

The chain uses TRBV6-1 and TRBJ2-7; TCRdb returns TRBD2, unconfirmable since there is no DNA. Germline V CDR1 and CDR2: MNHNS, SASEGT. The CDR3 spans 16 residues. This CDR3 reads CASMVASGGPTYEQYF.

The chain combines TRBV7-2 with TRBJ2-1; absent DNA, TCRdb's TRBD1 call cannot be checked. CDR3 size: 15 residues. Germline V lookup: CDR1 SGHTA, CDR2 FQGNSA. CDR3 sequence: CASSSRGFSYNEQFF.

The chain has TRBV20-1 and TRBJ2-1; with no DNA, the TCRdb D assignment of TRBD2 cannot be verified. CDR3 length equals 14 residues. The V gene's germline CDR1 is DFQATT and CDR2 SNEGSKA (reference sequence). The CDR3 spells CSARVSSGADEQFF.

CDR3 residues: CASLFWGSAEAFF. J is TRBJ1-1 and V is TRBV7-3. This CDR3 region has 13 residues. The germline gives CDR1 SGHTA, CDR2 FQGTGA.

The CDR3 is CASSSEEVTDTQYF. The chain uses TRBV5-6 and TRBJ2-3. This CDR3 has 14 amino acids. Germline V lookup: CDR1 SGHDT, CDR2 YYEEEE.

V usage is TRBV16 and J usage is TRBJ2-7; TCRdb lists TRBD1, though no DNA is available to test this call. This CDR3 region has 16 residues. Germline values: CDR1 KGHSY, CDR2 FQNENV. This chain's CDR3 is CASSHYGQGMAYEQYF.

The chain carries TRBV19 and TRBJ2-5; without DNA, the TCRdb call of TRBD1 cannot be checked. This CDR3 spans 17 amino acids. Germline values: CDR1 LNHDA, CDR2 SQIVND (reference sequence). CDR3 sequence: CASSIRGQGSSQETQYF.

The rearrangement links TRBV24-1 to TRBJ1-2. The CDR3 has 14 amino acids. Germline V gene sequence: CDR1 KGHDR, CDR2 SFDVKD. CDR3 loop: CATSDQTRTYGYTF.

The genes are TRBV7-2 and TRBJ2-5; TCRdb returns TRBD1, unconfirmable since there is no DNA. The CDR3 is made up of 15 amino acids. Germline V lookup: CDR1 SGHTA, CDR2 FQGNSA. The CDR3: CASSLVFGGRETQYF.

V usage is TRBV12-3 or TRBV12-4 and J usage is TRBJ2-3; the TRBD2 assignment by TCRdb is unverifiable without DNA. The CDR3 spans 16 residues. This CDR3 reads CASSRRGLASLDTQYF.

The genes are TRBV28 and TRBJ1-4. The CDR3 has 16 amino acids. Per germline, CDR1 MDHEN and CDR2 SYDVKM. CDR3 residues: CASSVGGSGLNEKLFF.

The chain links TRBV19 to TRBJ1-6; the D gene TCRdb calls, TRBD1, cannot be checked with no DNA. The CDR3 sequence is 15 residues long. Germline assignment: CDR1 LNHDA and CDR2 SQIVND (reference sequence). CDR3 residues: CASSDQGADDSPLHF.